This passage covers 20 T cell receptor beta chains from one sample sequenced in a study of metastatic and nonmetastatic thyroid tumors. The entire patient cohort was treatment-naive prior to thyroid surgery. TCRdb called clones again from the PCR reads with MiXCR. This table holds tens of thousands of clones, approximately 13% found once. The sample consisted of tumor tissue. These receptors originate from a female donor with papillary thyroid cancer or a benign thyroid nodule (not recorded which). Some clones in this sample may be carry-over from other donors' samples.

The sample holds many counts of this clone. The CDR3 DNA follows: TGTGCCAGCCAACGGACAGCTTATGGCTACACCTTC. It encodes CASQRTAYGYTF. The chain is built from TRBV28 and TRBJ1-2; D might be TRBD1 (6 bases). The V gene's germline CDR1 is MDHEN and CDR2 SYDVKM. CDR3 size: 12 residues. With 8 bases removed from V and 5 bases from J, the gap between germline ends came to 12 bases.

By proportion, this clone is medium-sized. This CDR3 reads CASSLTGAGNTIYF. CDR3 bases: TGTGCCAGCAGTCTGACAGGGGCTGGAAACACCATATATTTT. The chain employs TRBV28 and TRBJ1-3; 8 bases are a match to TRBD1. The CDR3 totals 14 residues. Germline lookup yields CDR1 MDHEN and CDR2 SYDVKM. V gave up 5 bases and J gave up 2 bases; unmatched junction bases: 2.

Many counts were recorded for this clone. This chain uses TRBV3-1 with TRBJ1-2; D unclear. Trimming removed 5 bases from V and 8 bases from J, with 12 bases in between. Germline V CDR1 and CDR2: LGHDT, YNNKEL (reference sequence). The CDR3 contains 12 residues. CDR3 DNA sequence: TGTGCCAGCAGCTCCACGGCCGCCGGCTACACCTTC. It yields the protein CASSSTAAGYTF.

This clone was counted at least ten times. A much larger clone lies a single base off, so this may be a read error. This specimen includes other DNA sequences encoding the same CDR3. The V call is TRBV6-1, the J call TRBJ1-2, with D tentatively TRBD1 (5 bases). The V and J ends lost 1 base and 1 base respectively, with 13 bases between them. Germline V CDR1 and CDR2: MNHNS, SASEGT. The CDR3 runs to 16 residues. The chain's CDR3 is CASSEGGTAYNYGYTF. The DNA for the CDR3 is TGTGCCAGCAGTGAAGGGGGGACGGCTTATAACTATGGCTACACCTTC.

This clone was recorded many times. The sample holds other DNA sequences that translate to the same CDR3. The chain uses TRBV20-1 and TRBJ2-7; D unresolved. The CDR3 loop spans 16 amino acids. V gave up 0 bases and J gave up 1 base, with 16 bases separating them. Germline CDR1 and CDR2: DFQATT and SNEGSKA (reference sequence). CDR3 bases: TGCAGTGCTAGAGATCAAAAGACTCCTAGTTCCTACGAGCAGTACTTC. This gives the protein CSARDQKTPSSYEQYF.

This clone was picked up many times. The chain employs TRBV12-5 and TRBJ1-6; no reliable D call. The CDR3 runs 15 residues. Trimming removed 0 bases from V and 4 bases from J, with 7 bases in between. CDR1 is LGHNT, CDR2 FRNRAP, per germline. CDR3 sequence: CASGLVGQYNSPLHF. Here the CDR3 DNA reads TGTGCTAGTGGTTTGGTAGGCCAGTATAATTCACCCCTCCACTTT.

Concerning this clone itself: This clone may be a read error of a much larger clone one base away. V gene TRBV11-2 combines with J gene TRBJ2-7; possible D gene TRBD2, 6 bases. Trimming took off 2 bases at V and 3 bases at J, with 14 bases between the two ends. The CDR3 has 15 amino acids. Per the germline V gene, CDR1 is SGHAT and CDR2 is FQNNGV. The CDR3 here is CASSLQEPAGYEQYF. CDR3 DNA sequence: TGTGCCAGCAGCTTACAGGAACCAGCGGGCTACGAGCAGTACTTC.

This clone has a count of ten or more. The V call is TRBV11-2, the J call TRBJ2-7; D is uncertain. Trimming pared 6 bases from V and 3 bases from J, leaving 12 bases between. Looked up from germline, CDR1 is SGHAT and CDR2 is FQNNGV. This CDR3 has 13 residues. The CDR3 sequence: CASSHYSLYEQYF. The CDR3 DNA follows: TGTGCCAGCAGTCACTATTCCCTCTACGAGCAGTACTTC.

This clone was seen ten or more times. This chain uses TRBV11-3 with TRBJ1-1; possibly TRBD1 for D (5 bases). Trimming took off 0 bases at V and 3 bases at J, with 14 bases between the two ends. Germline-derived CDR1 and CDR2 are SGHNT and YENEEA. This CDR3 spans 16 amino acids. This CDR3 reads CASSLDLWGVDTEAFF. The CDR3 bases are TGTGCCAGCAGCTTAGATCTATGGGGGGTGGACACTGAAGCTTTCTTT.

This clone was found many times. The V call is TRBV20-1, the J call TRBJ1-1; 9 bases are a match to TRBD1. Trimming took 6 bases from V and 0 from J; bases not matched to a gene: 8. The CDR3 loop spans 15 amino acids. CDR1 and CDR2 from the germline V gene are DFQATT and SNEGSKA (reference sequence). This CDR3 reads CSAIPGQGMNTEAFF. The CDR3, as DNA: TGCAGTGCAATTCCGGGACAGGGAATGAACACTGAAGCTTTCTTT.

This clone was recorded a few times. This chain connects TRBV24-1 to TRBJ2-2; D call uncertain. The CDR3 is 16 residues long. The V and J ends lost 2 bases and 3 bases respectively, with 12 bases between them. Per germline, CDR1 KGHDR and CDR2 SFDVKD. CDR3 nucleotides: TGTGCCACCAGTGATTCGGTCCCGCCCCACACCGGGGAGCTGTTTTTT. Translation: CATSDSVPPHTGELFF.

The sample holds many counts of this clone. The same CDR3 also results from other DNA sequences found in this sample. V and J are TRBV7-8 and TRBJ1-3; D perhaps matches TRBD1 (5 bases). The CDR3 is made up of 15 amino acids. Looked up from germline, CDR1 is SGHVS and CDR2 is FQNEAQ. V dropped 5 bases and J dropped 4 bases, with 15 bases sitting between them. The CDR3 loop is CASSPVGWGGNTIYF. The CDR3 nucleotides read TGTGCCAGCAGCCCGGTGGGATGGGGGGGAAACACCATATATTTT.

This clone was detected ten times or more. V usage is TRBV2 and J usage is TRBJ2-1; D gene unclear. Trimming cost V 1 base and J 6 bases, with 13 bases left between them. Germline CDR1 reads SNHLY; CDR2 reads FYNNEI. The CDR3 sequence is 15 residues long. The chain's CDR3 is CASSEETYGRNEQFF. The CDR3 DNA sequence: TGTGCCAGCAGTGAAGAAACGTATGGACGCAATGAGCAGTTCTTC.

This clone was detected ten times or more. The DNA of the CDR3 is TGCGCCAGCAGCCAAGCCCCAGGAACCAATCAGCCCCAGCATTTT. Translation gives CASSQAPGTNQPQHF. The V gene is TRBV4-1, the J gene TRBJ1-5; D gene unclear. Trimming removed 1 base at V and 3 bases at J, with 10 bases between. CDR1 is MGHRA, CDR2 YSYEKL, per germline. This CDR3 is built from 15 residues.

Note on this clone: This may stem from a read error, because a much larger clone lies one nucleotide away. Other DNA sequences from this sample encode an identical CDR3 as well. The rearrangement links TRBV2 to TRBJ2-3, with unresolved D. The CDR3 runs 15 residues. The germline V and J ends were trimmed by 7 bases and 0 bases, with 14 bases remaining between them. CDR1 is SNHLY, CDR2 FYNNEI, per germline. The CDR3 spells CASTKNGLSTDTQYF. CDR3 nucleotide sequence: TGTGCCAGCACCAAAAATGGATTGAGCACAGATACGCAGTATTTT.

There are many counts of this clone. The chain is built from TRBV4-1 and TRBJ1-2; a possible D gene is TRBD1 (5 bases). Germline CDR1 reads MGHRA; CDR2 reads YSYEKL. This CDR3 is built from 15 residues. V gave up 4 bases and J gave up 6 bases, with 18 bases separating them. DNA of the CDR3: TGCGCCAGCAGCCCGGGGACGGCGGGGGTGAATGGCTACACCTTC. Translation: CASSPGTAGVNGYTF.

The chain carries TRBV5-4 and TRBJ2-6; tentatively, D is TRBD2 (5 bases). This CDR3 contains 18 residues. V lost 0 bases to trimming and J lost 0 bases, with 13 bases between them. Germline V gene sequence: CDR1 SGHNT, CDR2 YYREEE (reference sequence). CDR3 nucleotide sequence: TGTGCCAGCAGCTTGGATTCCCTGAGCGGCTCTGGGGCCAACGTCCTGACTTTC. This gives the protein CASSLDSLSGSGANVLTF.

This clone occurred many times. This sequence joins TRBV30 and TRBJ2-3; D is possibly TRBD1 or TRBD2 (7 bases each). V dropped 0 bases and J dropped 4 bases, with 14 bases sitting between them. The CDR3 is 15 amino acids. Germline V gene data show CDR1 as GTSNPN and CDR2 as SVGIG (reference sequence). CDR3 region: CAWSVGRGGPDTQYF. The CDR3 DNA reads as TGTGCCTGGAGTGTGGGCAGGGGGGGTCCAGATACGCAGTATTTT.

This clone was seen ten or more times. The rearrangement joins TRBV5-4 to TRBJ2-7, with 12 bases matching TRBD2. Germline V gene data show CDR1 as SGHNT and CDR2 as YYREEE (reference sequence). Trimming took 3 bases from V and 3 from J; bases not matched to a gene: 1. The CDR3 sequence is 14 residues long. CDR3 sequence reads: CASSSSGRVYEQYF. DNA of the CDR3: TGTGCCAGCAGCTCTAGCGGGAGGGTCTACGAGCAGTACTTC.

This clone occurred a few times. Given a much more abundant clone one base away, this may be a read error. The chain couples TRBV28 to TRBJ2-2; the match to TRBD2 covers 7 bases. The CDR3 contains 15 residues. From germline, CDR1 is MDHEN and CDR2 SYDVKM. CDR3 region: CASSTTSVGTVELFF. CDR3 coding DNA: TGTGCCAGCAGTACCACTAGCGTGGGGACCGTGGAGCTGTTTTTT.